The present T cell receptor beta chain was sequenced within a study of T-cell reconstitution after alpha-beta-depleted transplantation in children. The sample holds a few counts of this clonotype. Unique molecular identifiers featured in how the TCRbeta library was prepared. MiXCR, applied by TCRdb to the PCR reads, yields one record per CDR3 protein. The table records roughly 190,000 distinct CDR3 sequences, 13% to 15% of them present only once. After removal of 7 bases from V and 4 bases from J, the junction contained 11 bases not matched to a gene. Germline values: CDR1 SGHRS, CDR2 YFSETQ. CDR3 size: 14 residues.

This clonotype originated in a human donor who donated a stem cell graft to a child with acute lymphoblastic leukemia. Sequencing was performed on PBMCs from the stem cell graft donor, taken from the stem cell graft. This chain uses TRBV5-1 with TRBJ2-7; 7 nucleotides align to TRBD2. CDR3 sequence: CASGEASGRYEQYF. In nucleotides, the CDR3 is TGCGCCAGCGGGGAGGCTAGCGGAAGATACGAGCAGTACTTC.